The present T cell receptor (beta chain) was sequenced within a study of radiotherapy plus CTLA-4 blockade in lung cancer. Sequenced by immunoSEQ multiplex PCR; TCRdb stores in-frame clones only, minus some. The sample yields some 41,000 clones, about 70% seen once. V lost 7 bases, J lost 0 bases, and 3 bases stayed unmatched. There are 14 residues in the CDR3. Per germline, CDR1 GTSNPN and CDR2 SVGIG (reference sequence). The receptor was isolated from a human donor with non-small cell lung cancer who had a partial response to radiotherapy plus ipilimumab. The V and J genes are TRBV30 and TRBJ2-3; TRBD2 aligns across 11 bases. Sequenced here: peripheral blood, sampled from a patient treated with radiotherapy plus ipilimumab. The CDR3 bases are TGTGCCTCCACTAGCGGGAGTAGCACAGATACGCAGTATTTT. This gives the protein CASTSGSSTDTQYF.